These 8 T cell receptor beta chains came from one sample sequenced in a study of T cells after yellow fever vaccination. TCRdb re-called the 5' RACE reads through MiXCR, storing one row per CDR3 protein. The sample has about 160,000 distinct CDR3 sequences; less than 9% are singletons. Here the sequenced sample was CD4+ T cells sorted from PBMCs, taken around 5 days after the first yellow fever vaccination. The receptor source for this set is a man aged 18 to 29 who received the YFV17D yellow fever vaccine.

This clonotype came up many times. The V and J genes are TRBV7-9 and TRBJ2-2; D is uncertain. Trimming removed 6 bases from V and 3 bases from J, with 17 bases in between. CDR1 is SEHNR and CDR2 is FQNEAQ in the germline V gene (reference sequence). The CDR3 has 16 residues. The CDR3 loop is CASRKNRDGDTGELFF. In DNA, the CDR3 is TGTGCCAGCAGGAAAAACCGAGACGGCGACACCGGGGAGCTGTTTTTT.

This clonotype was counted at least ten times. CDR3 sequence: CASSLPGQGRAFF. The CDR3 DNA reads as TGTGCCAGCAGCCTCCCGGGACAGGGGAGAGCTTTCTTT. The chain is built from TRBV6-6 and TRBJ1-1; TRBD1 matches at 10 bases. The CDR3 is 13 residues long. Germline V gene data show CDR1 as MNHNY and CDR2 as SVGAGI (reference sequence). Trimming removed 6 bases from V and 10 bases from J; junction bases left unmatched: 8.

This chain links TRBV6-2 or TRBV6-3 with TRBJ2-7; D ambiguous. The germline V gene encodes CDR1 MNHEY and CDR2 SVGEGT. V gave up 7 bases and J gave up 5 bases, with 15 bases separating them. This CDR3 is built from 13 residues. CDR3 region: CASITPLMNEQYF. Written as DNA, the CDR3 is TGTGCCAGCATCACTCCCCTAATGAACGAGCAGTACTTC.

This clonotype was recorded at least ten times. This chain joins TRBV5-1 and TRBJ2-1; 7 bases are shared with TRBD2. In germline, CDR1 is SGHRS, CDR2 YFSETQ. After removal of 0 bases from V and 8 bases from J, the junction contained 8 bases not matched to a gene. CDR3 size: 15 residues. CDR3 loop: CASSLAPAGRDEQFF. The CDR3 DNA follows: TGCGCCAGCAGCTTGGCCCCAGCGGGGAGGGATGAGCAGTTCTTC.

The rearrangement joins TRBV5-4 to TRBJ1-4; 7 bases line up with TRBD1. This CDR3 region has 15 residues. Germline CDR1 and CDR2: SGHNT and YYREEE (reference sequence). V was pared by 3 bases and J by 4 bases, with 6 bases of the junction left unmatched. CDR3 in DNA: TGTGCCAGCAGCTCCTGGACAGGAGTTAATGAAAAACTGTTTTTT. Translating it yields CASSSWTGVNEKLFF.

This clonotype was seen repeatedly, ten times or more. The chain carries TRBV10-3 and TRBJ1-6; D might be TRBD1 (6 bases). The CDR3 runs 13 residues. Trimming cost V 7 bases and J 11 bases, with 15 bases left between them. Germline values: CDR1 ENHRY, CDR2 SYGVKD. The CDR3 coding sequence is TGTGCCATCAACTCGCAGGGGACGACACCCCTCCACTTT. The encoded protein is CAINSQGTTPLHF.

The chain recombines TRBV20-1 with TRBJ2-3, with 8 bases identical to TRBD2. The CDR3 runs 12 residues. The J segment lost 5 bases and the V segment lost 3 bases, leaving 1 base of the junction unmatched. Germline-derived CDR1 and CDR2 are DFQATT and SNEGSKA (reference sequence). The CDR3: CSASGGVDTQYF. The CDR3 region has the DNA TGCAGTGCTAGCGGGGGGGTAGATACGCAGTATTTT.

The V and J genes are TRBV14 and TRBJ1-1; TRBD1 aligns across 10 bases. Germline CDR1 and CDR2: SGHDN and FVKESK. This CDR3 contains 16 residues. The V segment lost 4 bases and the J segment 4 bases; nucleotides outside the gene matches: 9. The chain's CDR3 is CASSRPLGQGGTEAFF. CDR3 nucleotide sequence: TGTGCCAGCAGCCGCCCATTAGGACAGGGGGGCACTGAAGCTTTCTTT.